Listed below are T cell receptor beta chains from one sample, sequenced in a study of shared clonotypes between healthy human individuals. The assay was immunoSEQ multiplex PCR, and TCRdb's table has in-frame clones only and misses some. The sample comprises around 95,000 clones, 67% of which are singletons, and less than 55% rests with the top ten. The sample consisted of memory CD8+ T cells sorted from blood. The receptors stem from a man younger than 45 in good health. The CDR3 runs from the conserved cysteine through the conserved F or W. The order of the fields is CDR3 length, clone size, V gene, D gene, J gene, CDR3 DNA, CDR3 protein. A D gene is named only where the DNA matches it firmly. Where a row states a size, it is once, few, many or the class of an expanded clone; other rows omit it.

>14|NA|TRBV28|NA|TRBJ2-7
TGTGCCAGCAGTTTATCTTTAGCGGACTACGAGCAGTACTTC
CASSLSLADYEQYF
>17|NA|TRBV9|TRBD1|TRBJ1-5
TGTGCCAGCAGCGTACACCGGGACAGTAAGGGCAATCAGCCCCAGCATTTT
CASSVHRDSKGNQPQHF
>18|NA|TRBV19|TRBD1|TRBJ1-5
TGTGCCAGTAGTATCCCGTGGACAGGTTTCTCGGGGAATCAGCCCCAGCATTTT
CASSIPWTGFSGNQPQHF
>15|NA|TRBV6-1|TRBD1|TRBJ2-5
TGTGCCAGCAGTGAAACTACAGGGGGCCGGGAGACCCAGTACTTC
CASSETTGGRETQYF
>17|NA|TRBV6-1|TRBD1|TRBJ1-5
TGTGCCAGCAGTGGAGCTGGGCCAGGGGGCGCGGGTCAGCCCCAGCATTTT
CASSGAGPGGAGQPQHF
>12|NA|TRBV29-1|NA|TRBJ2-1
TGCAGCGGGCGGAGGGAGATTAATGAGCAGTTCTTC
CSGRREINEQFF
>15|few|TRBV7-9|NA|TRBJ2-1
TGTGCCAGCAGCTTGAGCAGCGGGACATACAATGAGCAGTTCTTC
CASSLSSGTYNEQFF
>16|NA|TRBV18|TRBD2|TRBJ2-7
TGTGCCAGCTCACCAGAGGCTAGCGGGACGGTCGACGAGCAGTACTTC
CASSPEASGTVDEQYF
>14|once|TRBV9|NA|TRBJ2-5
TGTGCCAGCAGCGTAGGGACTCCGGCTTTGGCCCAGTACTTC
CASSVGTPALAQYF
>12|NA|TRBV9|NA|TRBJ2-1
TGTGCCAGCAGCGTAGGAGCGAATGAGCAGTTCTTC
CASSVGANEQFF
>14|NA|TRBV7-9|NA|TRBJ1-5
TGTGCCAGCAGCTTAGCGAACAGAGATCAGCCCCAGCATTTT
CASSLANRDQPQHF
>16|few|TRBV7-9|TRBD2|TRBJ2-1
TGTGCCAGCAGCTTTGGGACTAGCGGGAGTATAGATGAGCAGTTCTTC
CASSFGTSGSIDEQFF
>15|NA|TRBV21-1|NA|TRBJ2-3
TGTGCCAGCAGCAAAGTCAAGGGTACCACAGATACGCAGTATTTT
CASSKVKGTTDTQYF
>17|NA|TRBV6-1|NA|TRBJ1-5
TGTGCCAGCAGTGAACAGCCTACATGGACGGGCAATCAGCCCCAGCATTTT
CASSEQPTWTGNQPQHF
>12|few|TRBV29-1|NA|TRBJ2-1
TGCAGCGTTCCCGTAGGGGGGGGCGAGCAGTTCTTC
CSVPVGGGEQFF
>15|NA|TRBV4-3|NA|TRBJ2-1
TGCGCCAGCAGCCACTCTAGGATAGGCGTCGATGAGCAGTTCTTC
CASSHSRIGVDEQFF
>15|NA|TRBV4-1|TRBD1|TRBJ1-1
TGCGCCAGCAGCCGTGGGACAGGGTTGATTTCTGAAGCTTTCTTT
CASSRGTGLISEAFF
>11|many|TRBV28|NA|TRBJ2-3
TGTGCCAGCAAGGCGACAGATACGCAGTATTTT
CASKATDTQYF
>17|NA|TRBV4-1|TRBD2|TRBJ2-1
TGCGCCAGCAGCCACGCCCGGACTAGCGGGCCTTACAATGAGCAGTTCTTC
CASSHARTSGPYNEQFF
>16|NA|TRBV21-1|NA|TRBJ2-1
TGTGCCAGCAGCAAAGGACTAGCGGTTGGGGTCAATGAGCAGTTCTTC
CASSKGLAVGVNEQFF
>20|NA|TRBV21-1|NA|TRBJ2-3
TGTGCCAGCAGCAAAGAGGGACTAGCGGGAGGGCAGATAGAGACAGATACGCAGTATTTT
CASSKEGLAGGQIETDTQYF
>15|NA|TRBV4-3|NA|TRBJ1-4
TGCGCCAGCAGCGACAGCTTGGCAACTAATGAAAAACTGTTTTTT
CASSDSLATNEKLFF
>13|few|TRBV27|NA|TRBJ1-2
TGTGCCAGCGCACCGCGCACATTCGATGGCTACACCTTC
CASAPRTFDGYTF
>12|NA|TRBV2|NA|TRBJ1-1
TGTGCCAGCAGACAGGGACCCTCTGAAGCTTTCTTT
CASRQGPSEAFF